These 12 T cell receptor beta chains originate from one sample sequenced in a study of shared clonotypes between healthy human individuals (dated by TCRdb to 2020 to 2022). The protocol used for the library was the immunoSEQ multiplex PCR assay. In TCRdb, the immuneACCESS table is reduced to in-frame sequences with V and J assigned. These tables do not hold every clone; where another copy was compared, an unresolved V gene accounts for under half, and the others remain unexplained. Recorded for this sample are more than 2,000,000 clones; approximately 95% of them occurred a single time. Together, the top ten hold approximately 0.4% of the sample. Sequenced sample: naive CD4+ T cells from PBMCs. Reading the label with the study, this specimen's cell subset or site is: CD45RA+ positively selected. These receptor sequences come from a man between 18 and 35 years old in good health. Some clones in this sample may be carry-over from other donors' samples.

The V call is TRBV5-4, the J call TRBJ1-1, with D perhaps matching TRBD1 (5 bases). Germline V gene data show CDR1 as SGHNT and CDR2 as YYREEE (reference sequence). Between the trimmed V and J ends, which lost 4 bases and 11 bases, there was a span of 24 bases. The CDR3 contains 15 residues. The CDR3 DNA follows: TGTGCCAGCAGCCCGGGCGGGACCATAACGCCGGGGGCTTTCTTT. Translating gives CASSPGGTITPGAFF. Full variable domain (remainder filled in from reference TRBV5-4 and TRBJ1-1): ETGVTQSPTHLIKTRGQQVTLRCSSQSGHNTVSWYQQALGQGPQFIFQYYREEENGRGNFPPRFSGLQFPNYSSELNVNALELDDSALYLCASSPGGTITPGAFFGQGTRLTVV.

The rearrangement joins TRBV18 to TRBJ2-1, with D unresolved. Per germline, CDR1 KGHSH and CDR2 LQKENI. This CDR3 comprises 11 residues. Trimming cost V 3 bases and J 10 bases, with 7 bases left between them. The CDR3 loop reads CASSPQAEQFF. In DNA form, the CDR3 reads TGTGCCAGCTCACCTCAAGCAGAGCAGTTCTTC. The full variable domain, rest sourced from reference TRBV18 and TRBJ2-1, is NAGVMQNPRHLVRRRGQEARLRCSPMKGHSHVYWYRQLPEEGLKFMVYLQKENIIDESGMPKERFSAEFPKEGPSILRIQQVVRGDSAAYFCASSPQAEQFFGPGTRLTVL.

The chain couples TRBV2 to TRBJ1-5, with a weak D call TRBD1 (5 bases). V lost 5 bases to trimming and J lost 5 bases, with 16 bases between them. The CDR3 is 15 amino acids. Germline V gives CDR1 SNHLY, CDR2 FYNNEI. CDR3 residues: CASSPEGVRYQPQHF. For the CDR3, the DNA is TGTGCCAGCAGTCCTGAAGGGGTCAGATATCAGCCCCAGCATTTT.

V is TRBV4-3 and J is TRBJ2-3; 10 nucleotides match TRBD2. The germline V gene encodes CDR1 LGHNA and CDR2 YSLEER. The V segment lost 0 bases and the J segment 5 bases; nucleotides outside the gene matches: 8. The CDR3 extends over 17 amino acids. CDR3 DNA: TGCGCCAGCAGCCAAGATCTCGGGGTAGCGGGAGGAGATACGCAGTATTTT. This codes for CASSQDLGVAGGDTQYF.

The chain couples TRBV6-6 to TRBJ1-1, with TRBD1 as a possible D gene (5 bases). This CDR3 contains 16 residues. Per the germline V gene, CDR1 is MNHNY and CDR2 is SVGAGI (reference sequence). Trimming removed 2 bases from V and 0 bases from J, with 13 bases in between. The DNA for the CDR3 is TGTGCCAGCAGTTACGAGGGGCCCCAAATGAACACTGAAGCTTTCTTT. This gives the protein CASSYEGPQMNTEAFF.

The V gene is TRBV7-7, the J gene TRBJ2-1; 9 bases are a match to TRBD2. The CDR3 spans 14 residues. Germline assignment: CDR1 SSHAT and CDR2 FNYEAQ (reference sequence). J was trimmed by 7 bases and V by 5 bases; bases with no gene match: 6. In DNA, the CDR3 is TGTGCCAGCAGCCCGGGACTAGCCGGAAATGAGCAGTTCTTC. Residues: CASSPGLAGNEQFF.

This sequence joins TRBV14 and TRBJ2-3; 7 nucleotides match TRBD2. V was pared by 3 bases and J by 9 bases, with 9 bases of the junction left unmatched. The CDR3 length is 14 residues. Germline V lookup: CDR1 SGHDN, CDR2 FVKESK. CDR3 loop: CASSHGLGRGTQYF. The CDR3 DNA is TGTGCCAGCAGCCACGGACTAGGACGGGGAACGCAGTATTTT.

The rearrangement joins TRBV6-6 to TRBJ2-3, with TRBD2 matching over 9 bases. The V gene end was trimmed by 6 bases and the J gene end by 6 bases; junction bases not matched to a gene: 13. The CDR3 contains 16 residues. CDR1 MNHNY and CDR2 SVGAGI come from the germline V gene (reference sequence). For the CDR3, the DNA is TGTGCCAGCAGCCCACTAGCGGGTCTTACCCCTGATACGCAGTATTTT. Translating gives CASSPLAGLTPDTQYF.

The CDR3 DNA reads TGCGCCAGCAGCTTGTTACAGACGGGTGACACAGATACGCAGTATTTT. Encoded protein: CASSLLQTGDTDTQYF. This sequence joins TRBV5-1 and TRBJ2-3; no firm D call. The germline V gene has CDR1 SGHRS and CDR2 YFSETQ. The CDR3 is made up of 16 amino acids. V gave up 1 base and J gave up 2 bases, with 14 bases separating them.

The chain carries TRBV5-6 and TRBJ2-7, with 8 bases aligning to TRBD1. There are 14 residues in the CDR3. Unmatched junction bases numbered 7, after V lost 4 bases and J lost 4 bases. CDR1 is SGHDT, CDR2 YYEEEE, per germline. The CDR3 spells CASSQDRVGYEQYF. Here the CDR3 DNA reads TGTGCCAGCAGCCAGGACAGGGTGGGGTACGAGCAGTACTTC.

The chain couples TRBV4-3 to TRBJ2-1; 11 bases align to TRBD1. Germline V gene lookup returns CDR1 LGHNA and CDR2 YSLEER. This CDR3 comprises 16 residues. The ends lost 1 base at V and 5 bases at J; junction bases unmatched: 4. The CDR3 nucleotides are TGCGCCAGCAGCCAAGGGGGACAGGGGGTCCACAATGAGCAGTTCTTC. Its protein is CASSQGGQGVHNEQFF.

The genes are TRBV5-4 and TRBJ2-3; weak D call: TRBD2 (5 bases). Trimming took off 2 bases at V and 6 bases at J, with 13 bases between the two ends. CDR1 and CDR2 (germline): SGHNT, YYREEE (reference sequence). This CDR3 spans 14 amino acids. CDR3 DNA sequence: TGTGCCAGCAGCTTTGGTAGCGTCGGCGATACGCAGTATTTT. This gives the protein CASSFGSVGDTQYF. Using reference TRBV5-4 and TRBJ2-3 for the parts outside the CDR3, the full variable domain is ETGVTQSPTHLIKTRGQQVTLRCSSQSGHNTVSWYQQALGQGPQFIFQYYREEENGRGNFPPRFSGLQFPNYSSELNVNALELDDSALYLCASSFGSVGDTQYFGPGTRLTVL.